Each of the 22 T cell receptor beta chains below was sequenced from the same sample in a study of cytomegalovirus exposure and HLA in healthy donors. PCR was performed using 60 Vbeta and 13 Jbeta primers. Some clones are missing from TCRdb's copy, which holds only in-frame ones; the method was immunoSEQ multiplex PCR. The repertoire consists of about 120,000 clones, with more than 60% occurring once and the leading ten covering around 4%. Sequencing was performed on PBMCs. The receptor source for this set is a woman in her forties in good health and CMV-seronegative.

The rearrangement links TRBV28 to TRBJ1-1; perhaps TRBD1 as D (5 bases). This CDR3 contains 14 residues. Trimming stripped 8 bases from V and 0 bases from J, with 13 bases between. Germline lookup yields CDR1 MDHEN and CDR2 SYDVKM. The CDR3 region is CASYPGSMNTEAFF. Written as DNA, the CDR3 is TGTGCCAGCTACCCAGGGTCCATGAACACTGAAGCTTTCTTT.

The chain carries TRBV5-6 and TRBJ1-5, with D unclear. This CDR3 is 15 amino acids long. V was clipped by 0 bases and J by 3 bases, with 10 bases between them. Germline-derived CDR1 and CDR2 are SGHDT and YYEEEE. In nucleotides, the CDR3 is TGTGCCAGCAGCTTGGGTGGCATACCCAATCAGCCCCAGCATTTT. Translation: CASSLGGIPNQPQHF.

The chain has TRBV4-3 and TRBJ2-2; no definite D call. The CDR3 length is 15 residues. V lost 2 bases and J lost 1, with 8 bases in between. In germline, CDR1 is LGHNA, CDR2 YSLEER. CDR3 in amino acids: CASSQFLLNTGELFF. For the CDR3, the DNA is TGCGCCAGCAGCCAATTTTTACTGAACACCGGGGAGCTGTTTTTT.

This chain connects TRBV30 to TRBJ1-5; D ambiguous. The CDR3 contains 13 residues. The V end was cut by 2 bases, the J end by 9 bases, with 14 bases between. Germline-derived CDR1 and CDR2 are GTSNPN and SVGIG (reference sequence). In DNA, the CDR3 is TGTGCCTGGAGTAATTCGCTTGGAGGGCCCCAGCATTTT. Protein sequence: CAWSNSLGGPQHF.

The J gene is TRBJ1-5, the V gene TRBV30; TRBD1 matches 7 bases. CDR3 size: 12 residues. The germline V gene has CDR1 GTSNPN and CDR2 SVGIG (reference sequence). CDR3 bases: TGTGCGATGACAGGGCTTAATCAGCCCCAGCATTTT. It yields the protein CAMTGLNQPQHF.

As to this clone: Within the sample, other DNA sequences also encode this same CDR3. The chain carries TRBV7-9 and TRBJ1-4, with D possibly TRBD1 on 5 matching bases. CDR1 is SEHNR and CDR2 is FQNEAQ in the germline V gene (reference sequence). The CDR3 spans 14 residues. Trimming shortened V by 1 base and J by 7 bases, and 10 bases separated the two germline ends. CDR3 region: CASSLGQGGEKLFF. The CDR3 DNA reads TGTGCCAGCAGCTTAGGCCAGGGCGGTGAAAAACTGTTTTTT.

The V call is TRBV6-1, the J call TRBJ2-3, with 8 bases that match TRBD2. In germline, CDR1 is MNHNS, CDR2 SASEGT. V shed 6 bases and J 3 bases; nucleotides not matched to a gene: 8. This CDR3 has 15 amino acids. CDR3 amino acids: CASSRSGGLTDTQYF. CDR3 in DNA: TGTGCCAGCAGCAGGTCGGGGGGGCTAACAGATACGCAGTATTTT.

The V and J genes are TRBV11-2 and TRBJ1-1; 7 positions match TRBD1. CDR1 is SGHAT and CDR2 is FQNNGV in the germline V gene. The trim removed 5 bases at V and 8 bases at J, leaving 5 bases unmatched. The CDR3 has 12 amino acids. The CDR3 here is CASSHGTAEAFF. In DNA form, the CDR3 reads TGTGCCAGCAGCCACGGGACAGCCGAAGCTTTCTTT.

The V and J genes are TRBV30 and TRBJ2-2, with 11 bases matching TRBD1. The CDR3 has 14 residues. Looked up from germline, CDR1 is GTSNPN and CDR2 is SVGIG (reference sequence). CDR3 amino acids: CVLRGQGDTGELFF. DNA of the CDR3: TGTGTTCTTCGGGGACAGGGGGACACCGGGGAGCTGTTTTTT.

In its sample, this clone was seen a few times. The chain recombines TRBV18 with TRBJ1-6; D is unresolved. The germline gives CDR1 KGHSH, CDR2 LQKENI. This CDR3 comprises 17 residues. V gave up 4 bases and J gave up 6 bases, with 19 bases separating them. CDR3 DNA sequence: TGTGCCAGCTCACAAAACTCGGAAGTACTATCTAATTCACCCCTCCACTTT. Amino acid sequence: CASSQNSEVLSNSPLHF.

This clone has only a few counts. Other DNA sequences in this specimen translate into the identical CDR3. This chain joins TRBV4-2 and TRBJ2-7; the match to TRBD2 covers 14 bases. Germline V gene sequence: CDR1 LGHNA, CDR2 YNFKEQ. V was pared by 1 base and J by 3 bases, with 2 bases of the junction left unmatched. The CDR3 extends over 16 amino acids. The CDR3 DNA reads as TGTGCCAGCAGCCAAGTAGGGACTAGCGGGAGCTACGAGCAGTACTTC. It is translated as CASSQVGTSGSYEQYF.

Here the CDR3 DNA reads TGTGCCAGTGAGACCGGGACAGAGTTTTATGGCTACACCTTC. This gives the protein CASETGTEFYGYTF. This chain uses TRBV19 with TRBJ1-2; 7 bases map to TRBD1. The CDR3 consists of 14 residues. The V gene end was trimmed by 8 bases and the J gene end by 5 bases; junction bases not matched to a gene: 11. In germline, CDR1 is LNHDA, CDR2 SQIVND (reference sequence). The complete variable domain, with remaining parts taken from reference TRBV19 and TRBJ1-2, reads DGGITQSPKYLFRKEGQNVTLSCEQNLNHDAMYWYRQDPGQGLRLIYYSQIVNDFQKGDIAEGYSVSREKKESFPLTVTSAQKNPTAFYLCASETGTEFYGYTFGSGTRLTVV.

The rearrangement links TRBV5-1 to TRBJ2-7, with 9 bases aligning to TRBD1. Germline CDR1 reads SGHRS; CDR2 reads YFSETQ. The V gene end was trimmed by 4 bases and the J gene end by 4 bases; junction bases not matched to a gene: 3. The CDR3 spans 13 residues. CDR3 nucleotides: TGCGCCAGCAGCACGGGACAGGGTTACGAGCAGTACTTC. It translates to CASSTGQGYEQYF.

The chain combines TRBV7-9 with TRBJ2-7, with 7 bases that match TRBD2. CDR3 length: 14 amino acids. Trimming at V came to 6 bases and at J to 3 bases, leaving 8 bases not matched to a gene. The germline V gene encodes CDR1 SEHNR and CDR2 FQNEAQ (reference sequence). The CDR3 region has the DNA TGTGCCAGCAGTTCCGGGACTAAGGGCTACGAGCAGTACTTC. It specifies CASSSGTKGYEQYF. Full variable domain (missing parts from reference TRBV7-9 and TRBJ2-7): DTGVSQNPRHKITKRGQNVTFRCDPISEHNRLYWYRQTLGQGPEFLTYFQNEAQLEKSRLLSDRFSAERPKGSFSTLEIQRTEQGDSAMYLCASSSGTKGYEQYFGPGTRLTVT.

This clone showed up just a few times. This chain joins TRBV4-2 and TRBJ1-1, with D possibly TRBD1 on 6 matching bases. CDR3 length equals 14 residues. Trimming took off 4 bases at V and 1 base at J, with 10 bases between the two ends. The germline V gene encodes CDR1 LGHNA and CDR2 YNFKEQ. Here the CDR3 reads CASSPQDRNTEAFF. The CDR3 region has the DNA TGTGCCAGCAGCCCTCAGGACAGGAACACTGAAGCTTTCTTT.

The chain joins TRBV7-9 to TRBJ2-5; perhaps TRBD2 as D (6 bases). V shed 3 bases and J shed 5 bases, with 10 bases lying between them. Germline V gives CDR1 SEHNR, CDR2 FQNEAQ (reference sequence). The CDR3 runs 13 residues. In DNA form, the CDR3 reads TGTGCCAGCAGCTTCTCGGGGAGGGAGACCCAGTACTTC. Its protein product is CASSFSGRETQYF.

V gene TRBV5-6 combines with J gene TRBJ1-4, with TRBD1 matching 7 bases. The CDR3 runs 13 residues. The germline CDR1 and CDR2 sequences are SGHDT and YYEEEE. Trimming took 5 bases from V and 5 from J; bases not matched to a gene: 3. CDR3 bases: TGTGCCAGCAGGGGGACAGCGAATGAAAAACTGTTTTTT. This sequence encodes CASRGTANEKLFF.

Written as DNA, the CDR3 is TGTGCCAGCAGCTCCCTGACTAGCGGGAGATACGAGCAGTACTTC. Its protein product is CASSSLTSGRYEQYF. This chain joins TRBV7-6 and TRBJ2-7, with 12 bases identical to TRBD2. The CDR3 loop spans 15 amino acids. J lost 4 bases, V lost 4 bases, and 5 bases had no gene match. Germline loops: CDR1 SGHVS, CDR2 FNYEAQ. Full variable domain (missing parts from reference TRBV7-6 and TRBJ2-7): GAGVSQSPRYKVTKRGQDVALRCDPISGHVSLYWYRQALGQGPEFLTYFNYEAQQDKSGLPNDRFSAERPEGSISTLTIQRTEQRDSAMYRCASSSLTSGRYEQYFGPGTRLTVT.

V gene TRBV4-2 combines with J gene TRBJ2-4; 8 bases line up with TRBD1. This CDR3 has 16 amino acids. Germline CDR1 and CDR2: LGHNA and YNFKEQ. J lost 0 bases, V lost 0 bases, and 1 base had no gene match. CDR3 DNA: TGTGCCAGCAGCCAAGATACAGGGGGAGCCAAAAACATTCAGTACTTC. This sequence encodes CASSQDTGGAKNIQYF.

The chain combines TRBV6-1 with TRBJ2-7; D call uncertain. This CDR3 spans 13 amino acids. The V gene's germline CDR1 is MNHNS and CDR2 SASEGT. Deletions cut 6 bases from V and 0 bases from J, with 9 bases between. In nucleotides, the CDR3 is TGTGCCAGCAGGGGTTGGAGCTCCTACGAGCAGTACTTC. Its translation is CASRGWSSYEQYF.

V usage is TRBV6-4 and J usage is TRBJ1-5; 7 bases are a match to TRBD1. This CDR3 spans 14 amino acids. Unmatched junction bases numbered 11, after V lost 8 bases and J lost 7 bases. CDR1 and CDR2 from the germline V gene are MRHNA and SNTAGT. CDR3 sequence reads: CASSDRVRGQPQHF. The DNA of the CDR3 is TGTGCCAGCTCAGACAGGGTCCGCGGCCAGCCCCAGCATTTT.

The DNA for the CDR3 is TGTGCCAGCAGCCAAGATACGGGGTCGGCAGATACGCAGTATTTT. It specifies CASSQDTGSADTQYF. The chain is built from TRBV4-2 and TRBJ2-3; D is possibly TRBD2 (5 bases). The CDR3 is made up of 15 amino acids. V lost 0 bases to trimming and J lost 4 bases, with 11 bases between them. Germline-derived CDR1 and CDR2 are LGHNA and YNFKEQ.